Below are 13 T cell receptor beta chains sequenced from a single sample in a study of T cell changes during pregnancy in multiple sclerosis. TCRdb's copy holds only in-frame clones and misses some; the assay was immunoSEQ multiplex PCR. The table shows 50,000 to 65,000 clones, with around 97% occurring only once. Sample: CD8+ T cells from peripheral blood mononuclear cells, taken after pregnancy. Receptors originate from a female donor with multiple sclerosis, enrolled in a pregnancy study.

The chain has TRBV7-9 and TRBJ2-5; 11 bases fit TRBD2. Germline CDR1 and CDR2: SEHNR and FQNEAQ (reference sequence). This CDR3 region has 16 residues. Trimming at V came to 6 bases and at J to 4 bases, leaving 10 bases not matched to a gene. CDR3 DNA: TGTGCCAGCAGACTAACTAGCGGGAGTCTTCGAGAGACCCAGTACTTC. It yields the protein CASRLTSGSLRETQYF.

The V gene is TRBV5-1, the J gene TRBJ2-1; D unresolved. Looked up from germline, CDR1 is SGHRS and CDR2 is YFSETQ. This CDR3 is 14 amino acids long. The V gene lost 5 bases and the J gene lost 0 bases, with 9 bases spanning the gap. The CDR3 loop is CASSAASSYNEQFF. CDR3 bases: TGCGCCAGCAGTGCAGCGAGCTCCTACAATGAGCAGTTCTTC.

This chain connects TRBV7-8 to TRBJ2-3; the match to TRBD2 covers 10 bases. From germline, CDR1 is SGHVS and CDR2 FQNEAQ. V gave up 1 base and J gave up 2 bases; unmatched junction bases: 3. The CDR3 has 16 amino acids. The CDR3 reads CASSLGGLADTDTQYF. CDR3 sequence (DNA): TGTGCCAGCAGCTTAGGTGGACTAGCGGACACAGATACGCAGTATTTT.

Notes on this clone: This specimen includes other DNA sequences encoding the same CDR3. V usage is TRBV6-5 and J usage is TRBJ2-7; 9 bases line up with TRBD1. With 2 bases clipped from V and 4 bases from J, the junction kept 0 bases outside the gene matches. The CDR3 length is 13 residues. CDR1 is MNHEY, CDR2 SVGAGI, per germline. CDR3 loop: CASSYGTGYEQYF. The CDR3 DNA sequence: TGTGCCAGCAGTTACGGGACAGGGTACGAGCAGTACTTC.

The gene calls are TRBV28 and TRBJ2-2; TRBD1 agrees at 7 bases. Germline CDR1 and CDR2: MDHEN and SYDVKM. Losses at the gene ends were 5 bases for V and 5 bases for J; bases not matched to a gene: 5. The CDR3 totals 14 residues. The CDR3 bases are TGTGCCAGCAGTATCCCAGGGGGTACCGGGGAGCTGTTTTTT. Translation: CASSIPGGTGELFF.

This chain uses TRBV19 with TRBJ1-5; 7 bases map to TRBD1. With 5 bases clipped from V and 5 bases from J, the junction kept 0 bases outside the gene matches. CDR1 and CDR2 from the germline V gene are LNHDA and SQIVND (reference sequence). CDR3 length: 12 amino acids. The CDR3 reads CASSGQDQPQHF. The CDR3 DNA is TGTGCCAGTAGTGGACAGGATCAGCCCCAGCATTTT.

The chain links TRBV28 to TRBJ1-5; maybe TRBD1 (5 bases). The germline V gene encodes CDR1 MDHEN and CDR2 SYDVKM. Between the trimmed V and J ends, which lost 3 bases and 5 bases, there was a span of 14 bases. This CDR3 contains 15 residues. CDR3 in DNA: TGTGCCAGCAGTTTCCGGGGGAGACCCCATCAGCCCCAGCATTTT. Protein product: CASSFRGRPHQPQHF.

The V call is TRBV9, the J call TRBJ2-7, with TRBD1 as a possible D gene (6 bases). Deletions cut 0 bases from V and 4 bases from J, with 14 bases between. Germline CDR1 is SGDLS and CDR2 is YYNGEE. This CDR3 spans 15 amino acids. CDR3 sequence reads: CASSVGTGQGYEQYF. CDR3 bases: TGTGCCAGCAGCGTAGGAACAGGGCAGGGTTACGAGCAGTACTTC.

About this clone itself: Additional DNA sequences in this sample encode the identical CDR3. This rearrangement joins TRBV9 to TRBJ2-7, with 9 bases fitting TRBD1. After removal of 0 bases from V and 2 bases from J, the junction contained 0 bases not matched to a gene. CDR3 length equals 14 residues. Germline V CDR1 and CDR2: SGDLS, YYNGEE. In nucleotides, the CDR3 is TGTGCCAGCAGCGTAGGGACAGGGGCCTACGAGCAGTACTTC. This codes for CASSVGTGAYEQYF.

The rearrangement joins TRBV7-6 to TRBJ2-7; tentatively, D is TRBD2 (5 bases). The CDR3 is 15 residues long. CDR1 and CDR2 from the germline V gene are SGHVS and FNYEAQ. Deletions cut 0 bases from V and 2 bases from J, with 11 bases between. Here the CDR3 DNA reads TGTGCCAGCAGCTTAGCGGGAGCCCTCCCCTACGAGCAGTACTTC. It specifies CASSLAGALPYEQYF.

This chain connects TRBV13 to TRBJ2-7; 8 bases are shared with TRBD1. The germline V gene has CDR1 PRHDT and CDR2 FYEKMQ (reference sequence). The CDR3 is 16 amino acids. V dropped 6 bases and J dropped 7; count of bases not matched to a gene: 17. The chain's CDR3 is CASRQAGTGVDREQYF. The CDR3 DNA follows: TGTGCCAGCAGACAGGCCGGGACAGGTGTGGATCGAGAGCAGTACTTC.

The V and J genes are TRBV4-1 and TRBJ1-2; D might be TRBD1 (5 bases). CDR1 MGHRA and CDR2 YSYEKL come from the germline V gene. This CDR3 spans 14 amino acids. The ends were cut back, 6 bases at V and 5 bases at J, with 16 bases in the middle. The CDR3 reads CASSHTQGLYGYTF. CDR3 coding DNA: TGCGCCAGCAGTCACACTCAGGGATTATATGGCTACACCTTC.

The chain links TRBV7-6 to TRBJ2-7; D is perhaps TRBD1 (5 bases). V was shortened by 1 base and J by 6 bases, with 10 bases between the two germline ends. This CDR3 spans 13 amino acids. The germline CDR1 and CDR2 sequences are SGHVS and FNYEAQ. This CDR3 reads CASSLGQGGEQYF. The DNA of the CDR3 is TGTGCCAGCAGCTTAGGCCAGGGCGGCGAGCAGTACTTC.